A single sample is the source of the 26 T cell receptor beta chains below, sequenced in a study of T-cell reconstitution after alpha-beta-depleted transplantation in children. Preparation of the TCRbeta library involved a method that used unique molecular identifiers. TCRdb analysed the PCR reads with MiXCR anew, one entry per CDR3 protein. The table lists some 640,000 distinct CDR3 sequences, roughly 15% of them singletons. The sample consisted of PBMCs from the stem cell graft donor, taken from the stem cell graft. These receptors originate from a human donor who donated a stem cell graft to a child with acute myeloid leukemia.

Only a few counts were recorded for this clonotype. The CDR3 sequence is CASSTDGDGEQFF. The CDR3 DNA reads as TGTGCCAGCAGTACGGACGGGGATGGTGAGCAGTTCTTC. The genes are TRBV6-4 and TRBJ2-1, with a tentative D call TRBD2 (5 bases). Per the germline V gene, CDR1 is MRHNA and CDR2 is SNTAGT. Trimming stripped 5 bases from V and 9 bases from J, with 14 bases between. The CDR3 extends over 13 amino acids.

For this clonotype: At one end, the junction sequence differs from germline, possibly due to a read error. The CDR3 spells CASSDAGGRYDEQFF. CDR3 sequence (DNA): TGCGCCAGCAGCGATGCAGGGGGCCGCTACGATGAGCAGTTCTTC. V usage is TRBV4-3 and J usage is TRBJ2-1; TRBD1 aligns across 8 bases. Germline CDR1 LGHNA, CDR2 YSLEER. CDR3 length: 15 residues.

This clonotype was seen a few times. J is TRBJ2-7 and V is TRBV4-1; TRBD2 matches at 12 bases. The CDR3 has 14 residues. The V gene's germline CDR1 is MGHRA and CDR2 YSYEKL. V shed 1 base and J 7 bases; nucleotides not matched to a gene: 2. CDR3 coding DNA: TGCGCCAGCAGCCAAGTACTAGCGGGGGGTGAGCAGTACGTC. This sequence encodes CASSQVLAGGEQYV.

CDR3 DNA: TGCAGTGCTAGGATAGGAGCGGGGGGCCAATGGCTCCAGTATTTT. Translated, it gives CSARIGAGGQWLQYF. The V and J genes are TRBV20-1 and TRBJ2-3; 9 positions match TRBD2. V trimming: 3 bases; J trimming: 12 bases; junction bases outside the gene matches: 16. The CDR3 covers 15 residues. Germline lookup yields CDR1 DFQATT and CDR2 SNEGSKA (reference sequence).

This clonotype appeared a few times. This chain uses TRBV20-1 with TRBJ2-6; possibly TRBD1 for D (6 bases). The V end was cut by 3 bases, the J end by 2 bases, with 11 bases between. This CDR3 contains 15 residues. Germline lookup yields CDR1 DFQATT and CDR2 SNEGSKA (reference sequence). Here the CDR3 reads CSARNRVAGANVLTF. The CDR3 DNA reads as TGCAGTGCTAGGAACAGGGTAGCTGGGGCCAACGTCCTGACTTTC.

This clonotype was picked up a small number of times. The rearrangement uses TRBV5-1 and TRBJ2-3; unclear D gene. V lost 4 bases and J lost 0, with 12 bases in between. The germline CDR1 and CDR2 sequences are SGHRS and YFSETQ. This CDR3 spans 15 amino acids. The CDR3 nucleotides are TGCGCCAGCAGCACCCCGACCGCCAGCACAGATACGCAGTATTTT. Protein product: CASSTPTASTDTQYF.

The sample holds many counts of this clonotype. The chain links TRBV20-1 to TRBJ2-1, with D perhaps being TRBD1 or TRBD2 (5 bases each). The CDR3 covers 15 residues. Trimming cost V 0 bases and J 2 bases, with 11 bases left between them. Germline lookup yields CDR1 DFQATT and CDR2 SNEGSKA (reference sequence). The CDR3, as DNA: TGCAGTGCTAGAGATGTCCGGGGACCCTACAATGAGCAGTTCTTC. Protein product: CSARDVRGPYNEQFF.

This clonotype was detected many times. The chain joins TRBV6-5 to TRBJ2-3; 13 bases are shared with TRBD2. This CDR3 comprises 17 residues. The germline V gene has CDR1 MNHEY and CDR2 SVGAGI. The ends lost 5 bases at V and 1 base at J; junction bases unmatched: 6. CDR3: CASSPTGLAGGTDTQYF. CDR3 in DNA: TGTGCCAGCAGTCCAACCGGACTAGCGGGGGGCACAGATACGCAGTATTTT.

This clonotype was recorded at least ten times. This chain connects TRBV20-1 to TRBJ2-1, with a tentative D call TRBD1 (7 bases). Trimming pared 6 bases from V and 4 bases from J, leaving 16 bases between. Germline loops: CDR1 DFQATT, CDR2 SNEGSKA (reference sequence). The CDR3 is 14 amino acids. CDR3 sequence reads: CSAERQGLYNEQFF. DNA for the CDR3: TGCAGTGCAGAACGACAGGGACTTTACAATGAGCAGTTCTTC.

This chain uses TRBV20-1 with TRBJ2-4; perhaps TRBD1 as D (5 bases). Germline CDR1 DFQATT, CDR2 SNEGSKA (reference sequence). The CDR3 is 15 amino acids. V shed 3 bases and J shed 6 bases, with 18 bases lying between them. The CDR3 bases are TGCAGTGCTAGGACAGTCTTTAAGGAGAGAAACATTCAGTACTTC. Protein: CSARTVFKERNIQYF.

The table lists this clonotype with many counts. The chain carries TRBV29-1 and TRBJ1-2, with 7 bases aligning to TRBD1. CDR3 length equals 14 residues. V was pared by 7 bases and J by 4 bases, with 12 bases of the junction left unmatched. Germline assignment: CDR1 SQVTM and CDR2 ANQGSEA. The CDR3 region is CSGELDRAPYGYTF. DNA for the CDR3: TGCAGCGGAGAGCTAGACAGGGCCCCCTATGGCTACACCTTC. Full variable domain (outside the CDR3, taken from reference TRBV29-1 and TRBJ1-2): SAVISQKPSRDICQRGTSLTIQCQVDSQVTMMFWYRQQPGQSLTLIATANQGSEATYESGFVIDKFPISRPNLTFSTLTVSNMSPEDSSIYLCSGELDRAPYGYTFGSGTRLTVV.

This clonotype appeared many times. The chain has TRBV28 and TRBJ1-2, with D perhaps matching TRBD1 (5 bases). With 3 bases removed from V and 6 bases from J, the gap between germline ends came to 8 bases. Germline CDR1 reads MDHEN; CDR2 reads SYDVKM. The CDR3 has 12 amino acids. CDR3 DNA: TGTGCCAGCAGTTTGGACATGGATGGCTACACCTTC. This encodes CASSLDMDGYTF.

The chain couples TRBV7-3 to TRBJ1-2, with D maybe TRBD1 (5 bases). This CDR3 is 16 amino acids long. Germline V lookup: CDR1 SGHTA, CDR2 FQGTGA. With 2 bases removed from V and 8 bases from J, the gap between germline ends came to 21 bases. The CDR3: CASSLLNARGSRGYTF. The CDR3 region has the DNA TGTGCCAGCAGCTTATTGAACGCCCGGGGGTCACGCGGCTACACCTTC.

This clonotype showed up many times. The rearrangement uses TRBV20-1 and TRBJ2-6, with D hard to call. The CDR3 totals 14 residues. Trimming pared 5 bases from V and 0 bases from J, leaving 8 bases between. CDR1 is DFQATT and CDR2 is SNEGSKA in the germline V gene (reference sequence). Here the CDR3 DNA reads TGCAGTGCTCCAATTTTCTCTGGGGCCAACGTCCTGACTTTC. Protein product: CSAPIFSGANVLTF.

This clonotype was observed a few times. This chain uses TRBV20-1 with TRBJ2-3, with a tentative D call TRBD1 (6 bases). Trimming removed 0 bases at V and 1 base at J, with 14 bases between. The CDR3 sequence is 16 residues long. CDR1 and CDR2 (germline): DFQATT, SNEGSKA (reference sequence). CDR3 in amino acids: CSARDRKGVGTDTQYF. The CDR3 DNA reads TGCAGTGCTAGAGATCGAAAGGGGGTGGGCACAGATACGCAGTATTTT.

This sequence joins TRBV4-1 and TRBJ2-7; D unresolved. CDR3 size: 15 residues. From germline, CDR1 is MGHRA and CDR2 YSYEKL. The DNA for the CDR3 is TGCGCCAGCAGCCAAGACCGGACGAGCTCCTACCAGCAGTACGTC. Amino acid sequence: CASSQDRTSSYQQYV.

This clonotype occurred many times. The chain recombines TRBV29-1 with TRBJ2-3; tentatively, D is TRBD1 (5 bases). V was shortened by 5 bases and J by 0 bases, with 15 bases between the two germline ends. Germline V gene lookup returns CDR1 SQVTM and CDR2 ANQGSEA. The CDR3 is 15 amino acids. Written as DNA, the CDR3 is TGCAGCGTTCGGGCTTTACAGGCCAGCACAGATACGCAGTATTTT. Translating gives CSVRALQASTDTQYF.

This clonotype appeared many times. The rearrangement uses TRBV20-1 and TRBJ2-5; D is undetermined. Germline V gives CDR1 DFQATT, CDR2 SNEGSKA (reference sequence). The CDR3 contains 13 residues. The germline V and J ends were trimmed by 3 bases and 1 base, with 9 bases remaining between them. CDR3 in DNA: TGCAGTGCTAGTCGACTGTCCCAAGAGACCCAGTACTTC. Residues: CSASRLSQETQYF.

This clonotype was counted at least ten times. The J gene is TRBJ2-1, the V gene TRBV20-1; 13 bases align to TRBD2. Losses at the gene ends were 1 base for V and 10 bases for J; bases not matched to a gene: 7. In germline, CDR1 is DFQATT, CDR2 SNEGSKA (reference sequence). The length of the CDR3 is 15 residues. The CDR3 protein is CSARGQGLAGREQFF. CDR3 DNA sequence: TGCAGTGCTAGAGGACAGGGACTAGCGGGGAGGGAGCAGTTCTTC.

The table lists this clonotype with a few counts. In DNA form, the CDR3 reads TGTGCCAGCAGCTTAGGCCTGACTAGCGGGAACTCCTACGAGCAGTACTTC. Protein product: CASSLGLTSGNSYEQYF. The V and J genes are TRBV13 and TRBJ2-7; 11 positions match TRBD2. The V gene end was trimmed by 0 bases and the J gene end by 0 bases; junction bases not matched to a gene: 4. Germline V gene sequence: CDR1 PRHDT, CDR2 FYEKMQ (reference sequence). The CDR3 consists of 17 residues.

This clonotype was detected a few times. The chain recombines TRBV7-9 with TRBJ1-1; 10 nucleotides agree with TRBD1. V shed 1 base and J 9 bases; nucleotides not matched to a gene: 8. CDR1 is SEHNR and CDR2 is FQNEAQ in the germline V gene (reference sequence). This CDR3 is 15 amino acids long. The CDR3 coding sequence is TGTGCCAGCAGCTTAGTTGGGGACAGGGGAGGGAAAGCTTTCTTT. Translating gives CASSLVGDRGGKAFF.

The sample holds a few counts of this clonotype. The V call is TRBV12-3 or TRBV12-4, the J call TRBJ1-2, with no clear D. The CDR3 length is 13 residues. V was shortened by 2 bases and J by 6 bases, with 10 bases between the two germline ends. Here the CDR3 reads CASSLSPRHGYTF. CDR3 DNA sequence: TGTGCCAGCAGTTTATCCCCGCGGCATGGCTACACCTTC.

Many counts were recorded for this clonotype. The V gene is TRBV20-1, the J gene TRBJ2-3; no firm D call. Germline V gives CDR1 DFQATT, CDR2 SNEGSKA (reference sequence). The length of the CDR3 is 8 residues. This CDR3 is CRGDTQYF. The DNA of the CDR3 is TGCAGGGGAGATACGCAGTATTTT.

The chain links TRBV11-2 to TRBJ2-1; 8 positions agree with TRBD2. Germline lookup yields CDR1 SGHAT and CDR2 FQNNGV. The ends lost 1 base at V and 7 bases at J; junction bases unmatched: 9. This CDR3 has 16 residues. The CDR3, as DNA: TGTGCCAGCAGCTTAGCCATGCGGGGGGCCGGAAATGAGCAGTTCTTC. Amino acid sequence: CASSLAMRGAGNEQFF.

This chain joins TRBV6-1 and TRBJ2-1, with 11 positions matching TRBD1. The germline V gene has CDR1 MNHNS and CDR2 SASEGT. This CDR3 contains 14 residues. The V segment lost 6 bases and the J segment 7 bases; nucleotides outside the gene matches: 5. The CDR3 spells CASRRGTGGNEQFF. The DNA of the CDR3 is TGTGCCAGCAGACGCGGGACAGGGGGAAATGAGCAGTTCTTC.

This clonotype was counted at least ten times. The rearrangement uses TRBV29-1 and TRBJ1-1; possibly TRBD1 for D (6 bases). This CDR3 comprises 13 residues. Trimming left V 4 bases short and J 1 base short, with 10 bases between. CDR1 SQVTM and CDR2 ANQGSEA come from the germline V gene. The DNA of the CDR3 is TGCAGCGTTGTAGGACAGCCGAACACTGAAGCTTTCTTT. Its protein product is CSVVGQPNTEAFF.